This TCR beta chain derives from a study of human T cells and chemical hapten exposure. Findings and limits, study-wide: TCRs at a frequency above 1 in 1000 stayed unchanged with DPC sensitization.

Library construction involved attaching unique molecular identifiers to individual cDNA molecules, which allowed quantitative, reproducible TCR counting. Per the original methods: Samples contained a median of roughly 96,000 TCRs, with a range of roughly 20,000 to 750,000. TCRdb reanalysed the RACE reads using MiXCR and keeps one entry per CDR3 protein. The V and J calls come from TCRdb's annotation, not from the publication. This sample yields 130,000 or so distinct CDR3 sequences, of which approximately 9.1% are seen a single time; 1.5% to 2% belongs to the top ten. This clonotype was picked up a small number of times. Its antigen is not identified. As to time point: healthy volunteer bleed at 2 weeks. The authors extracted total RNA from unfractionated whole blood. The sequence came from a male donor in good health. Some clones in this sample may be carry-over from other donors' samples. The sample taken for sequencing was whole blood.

The CDR3 DNA reads as TGTGCCACCTCGGACAGATCCTACAATGAGCAGTTCTTC. Amino acids: CATSDRSYNEQFF. The chain recombines TRBV19 with TRBJ2-1, with D tentatively TRBD1 (6 bases). Germline V gene lookup returns CDR1 LNHDA and CDR2 SQIVND (reference sequence). This CDR3 is 13 amino acids long. The V gene lost 10 bases and the J gene lost 1 base, with 11 bases spanning the gap.